The 12 T cell receptor beta chains in this list originate from one sample, sequenced in a study of T-cell reconstitution after alpha-beta-depleted transplantation in children. TCRbeta library preparation incorporated unique molecular identifiers. TCRdb called the PCR reads again in MiXCR, with one record for every CDR3 protein. The sample includes around 420,000 distinct CDR3 sequences, around 16% of them seen just once. Specimen: PBMCs, mostly from graft donor cells, collected 360 days after TCRalphabeta/CD19-depleted stem cell transplant. The receptors stem from a boy in the first two years of life who had a stem cell transplant for Wiskott-Aldrich syndrome, so the T cells may come from the graft donor.

This clonotype was detected only a few times. V usage is TRBV24-1 and J usage is TRBJ2-1, with 8 bases fitting TRBD1. The CDR3 runs to 15 residues. V lost 8 bases and J lost 6; bases outside the gene matches: 11. CDR1 KGHDR and CDR2 SFDVKD come from the germline V gene. The CDR3 DNA reads TGTGCCACCAATGGCAGGGGGCCGTTAGGCAATGAGCAGTTCTTC. Its protein product is CATNGRGPLGNEQFF.

In its sample, this clonotype was seen a few times. This chain joins TRBV20-1 and TRBJ2-1, with TRBD2 matching 10 bases. CDR3 length equals 14 residues. The trim removed 6 bases at V and 4 bases at J, leaving 6 bases unmatched. CDR1 and CDR2 (germline): DFQATT, SNEGSKA (reference sequence). CDR3 region: CSANGLAVYNEQFF. The CDR3 DNA is TGCAGTGCCAACGGACTAGCGGTTTACAATGAGCAGTTCTTC.

CDR3 nucleotide sequence: TGTGCCAGCAGCCACGGGCTCCTAGAGACCCAGTACTTC. Protein: CASSHGLLETQYF. The chain uses TRBV6-1 and TRBJ2-5; D gene ambiguous. The germline V and J ends were trimmed by 6 bases and 4 bases, with 12 bases remaining between them. The CDR3 has 13 residues. CDR1 and CDR2 (germline): MNHNS, SASEGT.

The V call is TRBV12-3 or TRBV12-4, the J call TRBJ2-3; possibly TRBD2 for D (5 bases). The CDR3 contains 14 residues. Trimming shortened V by 8 bases and J by 6 bases, and 18 bases separated the two germline ends. CDR3 DNA sequence: TGTGCCAGCTGCCCCTCCGGGAAAGGGGATACGCAGTATTTT. This sequence encodes CASCPSGKGDTQYF.

This chain links TRBV15 with TRBJ2-1; tentatively, D is TRBD1 (6 bases). V lost 0 bases, J lost 7 bases, and 19 bases lay in between. CDR1 is LNHNV and CDR2 is YYDKDF in the germline V gene (reference sequence). The CDR3 runs to 17 residues. CDR3 sequence reads: CATSRDRRGARGNEQFF. As DNA, the CDR3 is TGTGCCACCAGCAGAGATCGCAGGGGCGCTCGGGGAAATGAGCAGTTCTTC.

The gene calls are TRBV12-3 or TRBV12-4 and TRBJ2-1, with 7 bases lining up with TRBD1. The junction had 12 bases not matched to a gene; V was cut back by 6 bases and J by 4 bases. The CDR3 length is 16 residues. As DNA, the CDR3 is TGTGCCAGCAGCACAGGGGTCTTCGGGATATACAATGAGCAGTTCTTC. As protein: CASSTGVFGIYNEQFF.

The chain uses TRBV7-8 and TRBJ2-4; D unresolved. The CDR3 has 15 amino acids. Germline values: CDR1 SGHVS, CDR2 FQNEAQ. Between the trimmed V and J ends, which lost 7 bases and 7 bases, there was a span of 20 bases. The CDR3 reads CASTPLDGPRNIQYF. CDR3 nucleotide sequence: TGTGCCAGCACCCCCCTTGACGGCCCGAGGAACATTCAGTACTTC.

This rearrangement joins TRBV20-1 to TRBJ2-2; D gene uncertain. The CDR3 runs to 10 residues. V shed 3 bases and J shed 4 bases, with 0 bases lying between them. The germline gives CDR1 DFQATT, CDR2 SNEGSKA (reference sequence). The CDR3 protein is CSASTGELFF. The CDR3 bases are TGCAGTGCTAGCACCGGGGAGCTGTTTTTT.

This clonotype showed up many times. The chain recombines TRBV5-1 with TRBJ2-3; D tentatively reads TRBD1 or TRBD2 (5 bases each). V was cut by 2 bases and J by 4 bases, with 11 bases left in between. The CDR3 is made up of 14 amino acids. The germline V gene has CDR1 SGHRS and CDR2 YFSETQ. The CDR3 loop reads CASSFRVGADTQYF. In DNA form, the CDR3 reads TGCGCCAGCAGCTTTCGCGTGGGGGCAGATACGCAGTATTTT.

This clonotype has just a few counts. The J gene is TRBJ2-5, the V gene TRBV3-1; 10 nucleotides align to TRBD2. V lost 2 bases, J lost 5 bases, and 11 bases stayed unmatched. This CDR3 is 17 amino acids long. Germline CDR1 LGHDT, CDR2 YNNKEL (reference sequence). The CDR3 reads CASSQLGNLAGVETQYF. Written as DNA, the CDR3 is TGTGCCAGCAGCCAACTAGGGAACCTAGCGGGAGTGGAGACCCAGTACTTC.

This clonotype was seen only a few times. This chain joins TRBV19 and TRBJ2-1; D is undetermined. Trimming removed 3 bases at V and 4 bases at J, with 10 bases between. The CDR3 is 14 residues long. In germline, CDR1 is LNHDA, CDR2 SQIVND (reference sequence). CDR3 loop: CASSIWTGYNEQFF. CDR3 sequence (DNA): TGTGCCAGTAGTATTTGGACGGGTTACAATGAGCAGTTCTTC.

The chain recombines TRBV5-5 with TRBJ2-1; D is perhaps TRBD1 (5 bases). Germline V gene sequence: CDR1 SGHKS, CDR2 YYEKEE (reference sequence). V gave up 7 bases and J gave up 2 bases, with 13 bases separating them. CDR3 size: 14 residues. The CDR3 DNA sequence: TGTGCCAGCGGCCCCGTGGGGCCCTACAATGAGCAGTTCTTC. Translation gives CASGPVGPYNEQFF.